This is a list of T cell receptor beta chains from one sample in a study of shared clonotypes between healthy human individuals. Clones were read by immunoSEQ multiplex PCR, and TCRdb kept only the in-frame ones, dropping some. This sample has about 660,000 clones, with about 74% found just once. What was sequenced was memory CD4+ T cells sorted from blood. Source of these receptors: a woman in her thirties in good health. CDR3s include the opening cysteine and the closing phenylalanine or tryptophan. D genes are given only for firm matches. Expanded clones get a size class; other rows say once, few or many, or leave the size out.

clone size | J gene | V gene | D gene | CDR3 protein | CDR3 DNA
once | TRBJ1-3 | TRBV5-5 | - | CASSLEPRSSGNTIYF | TGTGCCAGCAGCTTGGAACCCCGCAGCTCTGGAAACACCATATATTTT
few | TRBJ2-1 | TRBV4-1 | TRBD2 | CASSQVTSATKKQFF | TGCGCCAGCAGCCAAGTAACTAGCGCTACAAAGAAGCAGTTCTTC
few | TRBJ1-5 | TRBV7-9 | TRBD1 | CASSKGANSNQPQHF | TGTGCCAGCAGCAAGGGGGCCAATAGCAATCAGCCCCAGCATTTT
once | TRBJ2-1 | TRBV5-8 | - | CASSLWLLSVDEVSYNEQFF | TGTGCCAGCAGCTTGTGGTTATTGTCGGTCGATGAGGTTTCCTACAATGAGCAGTTCTTC
few | TRBJ2-7 | TRBV7-6 | - | CASSASFSAYEQYF | TGTGCCAGCAGCGCTAGTTTTTCGGCCTACGAGCAGTACTTC
once | TRBJ2-7 | TRBV5-8 | TRBD2 | CASSPRLAGVKGEQYF | TGTGCCAGCAGCCCTAGACTAGCGGGAGTGAAGGGCGAGCAGTACTTC
- | TRBJ1-1 | TRBV29-1 | TRBD1 | CSVEAQGVGEAFF | TGCAGCGTTGAAGCACAGGGGGTGGGGGAAGCTTTCTTT
few | TRBJ2-3 | TRBV6-4 | - | CASSSGTGSTDTQYF | TGTGCCAGCTCTTCGGGGACGGGAAGCACAGATACGCAGTATTTT
- | TRBJ1-4 | TRBV6-1 | - | CASSEIVAGLFGAEKLFF | TGTGCCAGCAGTGAAATTGTGGCAGGGCTATTTGGCGCAGAAAAACTGTTTTTT
once | TRBJ2-1 | TRBV7-8 | - | CASSPDSARQFF | TGTGCCAGCAGCCCGGACTCAGCGCGGCAGTTCTTC
- | TRBJ1-5 | TRBV25-1 | - | CASSPGATPAGPQHF | TGTGCCAGCAGTCCTGGGGCGACTCCTGCGGGGCCCCAGCATTTT
- | TRBJ2-1 | TRBV28 | - | CASSLFGPAEKQFF | TGTGCCAGCAGTTTATTCGGCCCCGCAGAAAAGCAGTTCTTC
- | TRBJ1-2 | TRBV6-5 | TRBD1 | CASSYDRVDGYTF | TGTGCCAGCAGTTACGACAGGGTTGATGGCTACACCTTC
- | TRBJ2-5 | TRBV27 | TRBD2 | CASSLSSGGETQYF | TGTGCCAGCAGTTTATCGTCGGGGGGGGAGACCCAGTACTTC
- | TRBJ2-7 | TRBV5-5 | - | CASSLGGPPWTYEQYF | TGTGCCAGCAGCCTGGGGGGACCCCCTTGGACCTACGAGCAGTACTTC
- | TRBJ1-5 | TRBV7-9 | - | CASSSDRTYQPQHF | TGTGCCAGCAGCTCGGACAGAACTTATCAGCCCCAGCATTTT
- | TRBJ1-1 | TRBV5-8 | TRBD1 | CASSLSLGTGQNTEAFF | TGTGCCAGCAGCTTGTCTTTGGGGACAGGGCAGAACACTGAAGCTTTCTTT
few | TRBJ2-7 | TRBV27 | TRBD1 | CASRQGRYEQYF | TGTGCCAGCAGACAGGGGAGATACGAGCAGTACTTC
many | TRBJ1-4 | TRBV28 | TRBD1 | CASSAPGQGNEKLFF | TGTGCCAGCAGTGCTCCGGGACAGGGGAATGAAAAACTGTTTTTT
- | TRBJ2-3 | TRBV5-4 | - | CASSRRQRQWDTQYF | TGTGCCAGCAGCCGTCGGCAGCGCCAATGGGATACGCAGTATTTT
- | TRBJ2-7 | TRBV20-1 | - | CSAPGADEQYF | TGCAGTGCTCCTGGGGCAGATGAGCAGTACTTC
few | TRBJ1-4 | TRBV7-2 | - | CASSLRGQHNEKLFF | TGTGCCAGCAGCTTACGTGGGCAGCATAATGAAAAACTGTTTTTT
few | TRBJ2-7 | TRBV28 | - | CASSLAAYEQYF | TGTGCCAGCAGTTTGGCAGCCTACGAGCAGTACTTC
- | TRBJ1-6 | TRBV4-1 | - | CASSRSTNSPLHF | TGCGCCAGCAGCCGCTCAACGAATTCACCCCTCCACTTT
few | TRBJ2-7 | TRBV6-5 | - | CASSLQPESYEQYF | TGTGCCAGCAGTCTCCAGCCCGAGAGCTACGAGCAGTACTTC
- | TRBJ1-2 | TRBV28 | - | CASRNQGRRPFNYGYTF | TGTGCCAGCAGGAACCAGGGTCGCCGACCTTTTAACTATGGCTACACCTTC
- | TRBJ2-1 | TRBV28 | TRBD1 | CASRKDRGFNEQFF | TGTGCCAGCAGAAAAGACAGGGGGTTTAATGAGCAGTTCTTC
- | TRBJ1-3 | TRBV7-9 | - | CASSSFDSSGNTIYF | TGTGCCAGCAGCTCCTTTGACAGTTCAGGAAACACCATATATTTT
- | TRBJ1-3 | TRBV14 | - | CASSQQSSGNTIYF | TGTGCCAGCAGCCAACAGAGCTCTGGAAACACCATATATTTT
- | TRBJ1-5 | TRBV19 | TRBD1 | CASSTRDRDYQPQHF | TGTGCCAGTAGTACCCGGGACAGGGATTATCAGCCCCAGCATTTT
- | TRBJ2-1 | TRBV28 | - | CASSLTLKQFF | TGTGCCAGCAGCCTTACATTGAAGCAGTTCTTC
- | TRBJ1-1 | TRBV29-1 | - | CSVVTSTGAFF | TGCAGCGTGGTAACTTCAACAGGGGCTTTCTTT
- | TRBJ1-3 | TRBV7-9 | - | CASSSQRSTIYF | TGTGCCAGCAGCTCCCAGAGGAGCACCATATATTTT
few | TRBJ2-1 | TRBV11-2 | - | CASSLVGALEQFF | TGTGCCAGCAGCTTAGTAGGAGCACTTGAGCAGTTCTTC
- | TRBJ2-2 | TRBV7-2 | - | CASSLMPGGYTGELFF | TGTGCCAGCAGCTTAATGCCGGGCGGGTACACCGGGGAGCTGTTTTTT
- | TRBJ2-7 | TRBV5-5 | TRBD1 | CASSYTRDGTGSSYEQYF | TGTGCCAGCAGCTATACCAGAGACGGGACAGGTAGCTCCTACGAGCAGTACTTC
- | TRBJ2-2 | TRBV28 | - | CATSASANTGELFF | TGTGCCACTTCAGCGAGCGCGAACACCGGGGAGCTGTTTTTT
- | TRBJ2-3 | TRBV18 | - | CASSPQGGLPHTDTQYF | TGTGCCAGCTCTCCCCAAGGTGGCCTTCCCCACACAGATACGCAGTATTTT
- | TRBJ1-2 | TRBV11-2 | - | CASSLVGQANYGYTF | TGTGCCAGCAGCTTAGTAGGGCAGGCGAACTATGGCTACACCTTC
- | TRBJ2-1 | TRBV5-1 | TRBD1 | CASSRGGPTGVYEQFF | TGCGCCAGCAGCCGGGGTGGTCCGACAGGGGTCTATGAGCAGTTCTTC
- | TRBJ2-2 | TRBV2 | TRBD2 | CATIAGGNTGELFF | TGTGCCACCATAGCGGGAGGGAACACCGGGGAGCTGTTTTTT
- | TRBJ1-3 | TRBV4-1 | - | CASSQWQGFQVGNTIYF | TGCGCCAGCAGCCAATGGCAGGGGTTCCAAGTTGGAAACACCATATATTTT